This T cell receptor (beta chain) was identified in a study of cytomegalovirus exposure and HLA in healthy donors. Overall study results and limits: It was reported that the classifier diagnosed cytomegalovirus status with high specificity and sensitivity in both the original and validation cohorts. Follow-up analysis found HLA locus-dependent TCR association rates, highest for DRB1 and lowest for HLA-C.

Trimming took 1 base from V and 6 from J; bases not matched to a gene: 16. This CDR3 region has 18 residues. The germline gives CDR1 SGHRS, CDR2 YFSETQ. Worth noting for this clone: Antigen: not known.

Vbeta (60) and Jbeta (13) primers were used in the PCR. Measured with immunoSEQ multiplex PCR; TCRdb has only the in-frame clones, and not every one. The sample yields around 120,000 clones, roughly 69% seen once. The sequence derives from a woman aged 40 to 49 in good health and CMV-seropositive. V usage is TRBV5-1 and J usage is TRBJ2-7, with 10 bases lining up with TRBD1. Sequencing input: PBMCs. The CDR3 coding sequence is TGCGCCAGCAGCTTGTTGGTGGTCCGGGGGGACAGGGGTGGCGAGCAGTACTTC. Its protein is CASSLLVVRGDRGGEQYF.